This T cell receptor beta chain appears in the sequencing data of a study of cytomegalovirus exposure and HLA in healthy donors. General study points: Cytomegalovirus-associated TCR beta chains were listed, numbering 150 to 200.

For this clone: The antigen is undetermined.

This CDR3 has 13 amino acids. Between the trimmed V and J ends, which lost 5 bases and 4 bases, there was a span of 10 bases. The germline V gene encodes CDR1 MGHDK and CDR2 SYGVNS. PCR primers comprised 60 Vbeta and 13 Jbeta primers. This table comes from immunoSEQ multiplex PCR, and its TCRdb copy is limited to in-frame clones, with some not included. The table lists tens of thousands of clones, about three quarters of them singletons. The V call is TRBV25-1, the J call TRBJ2-3; perhaps TRBD2 as D (6 bases). The sequenced material came from PBMCs. The sequence derives from a man younger than 40 in good health and CMV-seropositive. The CDR3 spells CASSLSGADTQYF. DNA for the CDR3: TGTGCCAGCAGTCTCTCGGGGGCAGATACGCAGTATTTT.